This T cell receptor (beta chain) came from a study of lymphopenia after photon versus proton radiotherapy. Generated by immunoSEQ multiplex PCR, the TCRdb table keeps only in-frame clones and is missing some. The sample lists 65,000 or so clones, about nine tenths occurring once. The TCR originated in an older man with esophageal cancer. The specimen comprised peripheral blood, sampled from a patient treated with proton-based radiotherapy.

The CDR3 reads CASSPLAGITDTQYF. The CDR3 nucleotides are TGTGCCAGCAGCCCGTTAGCGGGAATCACAGATACGCAGTATTTT. J is TRBJ2-3 and V is TRBV7-9, with 8 bases matching TRBD2. CDR1 is SEHNR, CDR2 FQNEAQ, per germline (reference sequence). J gave up 2 bases and V 5 bases, and 6 bases lay outside the gene matches. This CDR3 is built from 15 residues.